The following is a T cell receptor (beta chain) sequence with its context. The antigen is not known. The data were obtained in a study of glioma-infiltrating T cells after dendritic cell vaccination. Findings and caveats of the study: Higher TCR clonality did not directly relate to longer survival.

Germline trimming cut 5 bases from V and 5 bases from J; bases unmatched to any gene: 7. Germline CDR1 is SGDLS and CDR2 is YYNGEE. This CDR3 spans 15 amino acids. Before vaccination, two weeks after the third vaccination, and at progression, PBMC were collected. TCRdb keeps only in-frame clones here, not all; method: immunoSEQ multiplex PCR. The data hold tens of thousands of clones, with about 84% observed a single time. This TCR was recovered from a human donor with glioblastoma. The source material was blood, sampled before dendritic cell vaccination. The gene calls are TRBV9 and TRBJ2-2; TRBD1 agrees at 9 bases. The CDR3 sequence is CASRQGQGRTGELFF. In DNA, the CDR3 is TGTGCCAGCAGGCAGGGACAGGGCCGAACCGGGGAGCTGTTTTTT.